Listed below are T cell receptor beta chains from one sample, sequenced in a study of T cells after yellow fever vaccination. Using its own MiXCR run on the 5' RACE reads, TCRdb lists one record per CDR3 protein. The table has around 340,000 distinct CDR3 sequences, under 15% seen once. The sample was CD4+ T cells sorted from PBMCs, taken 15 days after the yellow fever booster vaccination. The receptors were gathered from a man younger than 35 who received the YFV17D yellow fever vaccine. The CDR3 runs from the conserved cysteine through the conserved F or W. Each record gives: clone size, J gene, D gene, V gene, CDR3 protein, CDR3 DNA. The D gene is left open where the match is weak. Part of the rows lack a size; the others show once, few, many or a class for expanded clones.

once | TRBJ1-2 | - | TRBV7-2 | CASSPRRMYGYTF | TGTGCCAGCAGCCCACGGAGAATGTATGGCTACACCTTC
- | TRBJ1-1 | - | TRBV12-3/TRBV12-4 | CASRYRSQGNTEAFF | TGTGCCAGCAGGTACCGCTCCCAGGGTAACACTGAAGCTTTCTTT
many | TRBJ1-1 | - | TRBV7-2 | CASSRGGMNTEAFF | TGTGCCAGCAGCCGCGGGGGGATGAACACTGAAGCTTTCTTT
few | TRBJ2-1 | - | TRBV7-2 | CASSSGGPPTIGEQFF | TGTGCCAGCAGCTCCGGGGGACCCCCTACCATCGGTGAGCAGTTCTTC
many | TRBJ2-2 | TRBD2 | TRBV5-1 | CASRGGPQNTGELFF | TGCGCCAGCCGGGGGGGCCCACAGAACACCGGGGAGCTGTTTTTT
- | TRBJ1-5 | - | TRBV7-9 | CASSTAGGNQPQHF | TGTGCCAGCAGCACCGCGGGCGGCAATCAGCCCCAGCATTTT
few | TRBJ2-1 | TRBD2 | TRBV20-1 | CSASKPSGYNEQFF | TGCAGTGCTAGCAAACCTAGCGGGTACAATGAGCAGTTCTTC
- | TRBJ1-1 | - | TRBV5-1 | CASTHTTDSQAFF | TGCGCCAGCACGCACACCACCGACTCCCAAGCTTTCTTT
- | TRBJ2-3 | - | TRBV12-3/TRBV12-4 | CASSLRWGALTDTQYF | TGTGCCAGCAGTTTAAGGTGGGGGGCCCTCACAGATACGCAGTATTTT
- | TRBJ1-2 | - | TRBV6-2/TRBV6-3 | CASSPAHTF | TGTGCCAGCAGTCCGGCACACACCTTC
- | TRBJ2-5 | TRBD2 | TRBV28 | CASSLLRQGGGETQYF | TGTGCCAGCAGTTTGCTCAGACAAGGCGGGGGAGAGACCCAGTACTTC
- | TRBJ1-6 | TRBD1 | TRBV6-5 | CASSRLARGRSPLHF | TGTGCCAGCTCTCGGTTGGCCAGGGGGAGGTCACCCCTCCACTTT
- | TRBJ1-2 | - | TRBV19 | CASSPEAYGYTF | TGTGCCAGTAGTCCAGAGGCCTATGGCTACACCTTC
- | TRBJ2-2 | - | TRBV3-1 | CASSQAAGELFF | TGTGCCAGCAGCCAAGCGGCCGGGGAGCTGTTTTTT
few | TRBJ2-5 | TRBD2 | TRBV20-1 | CSALRLAGEETQYF | TGCAGTGCTTTGCGACTAGCGGGGGAGGAGACCCAGTACTTC
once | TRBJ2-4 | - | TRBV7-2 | CASSTDWEANIQYF | TGTGCCAGCAGCACGGACTGGGAGGCCAACATTCAGTACTTC
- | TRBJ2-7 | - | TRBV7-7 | CASSNPRRGTYEQYF | TGTGCCAGCAGCAACCCCCGAAGGGGAACCTACGAGCAGTACTTC
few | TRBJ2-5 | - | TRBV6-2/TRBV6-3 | CASRNRAGTQYF | TGTGCCAGCAGGAACAGGGCTGGGACCCAGTACTTC
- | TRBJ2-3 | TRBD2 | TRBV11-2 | CASSPGLEDTQYF | TGTGCCAGCAGCCCTGGACTAGAAGATACGCAGTATTTT
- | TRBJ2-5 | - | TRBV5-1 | CASSPEGGKTQYF | TGCGCCAGCAGCCCCGAGGGTGGCAAGACCCAGTACTTC
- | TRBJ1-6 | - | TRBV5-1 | CASSLDAAGQSPLHF | TGCGCCAGCAGCTTGGACGCGGCGGGCCAGTCACCCCTCCACTTT
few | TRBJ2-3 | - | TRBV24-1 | CATSGGFGGQSMDTQYF | TGTGCCACCAGTGGCGGCTTCGGGGGACAGTCGATGGATACGCAGTATTTT
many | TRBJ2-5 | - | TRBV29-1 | CSGGGVQETQYF | TGCAGCGGAGGGGGAGTCCAAGAGACCCAGTACTTC
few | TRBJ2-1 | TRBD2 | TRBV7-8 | CASSVGGLGVKNDEQFF | TGTGCCAGCAGCGTCGGGGGGTTAGGGGTTAAAAACGATGAGCAGTTCTTC
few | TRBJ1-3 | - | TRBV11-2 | CASSIPLGSGNTIYF | TGTGCCAGCAGCATTCCCCTGGGCTCTGGAAACACCATATATTTT
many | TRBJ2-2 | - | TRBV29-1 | CSVDGARGSTGELFF | TGCAGCGTTGATGGGGCTCGGGGGAGCACCGGGGAGCTGTTTTTT
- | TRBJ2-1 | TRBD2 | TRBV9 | CASSVAGEPSYNEQFF | TGTGCCAGCAGCGTTGCGGGGGAACCCTCCTACAATGAGCAGTTCTTC
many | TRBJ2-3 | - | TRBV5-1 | CASSFALVTDTQYF | TGCGCCAGCAGCTTTGCGCTGGTTACAGATACGCAGTATTTT
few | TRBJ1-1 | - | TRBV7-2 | CATKSIGPYYTEAFF | TGTGCCACAAAGTCCATAGGACCTTATTACACTGAAGCTTTCTTT
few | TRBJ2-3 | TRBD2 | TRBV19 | CASLSGGASSDTQYF | TGTGCCAGTCTTAGCGGGGGGGCCTCATCAGATACGCAGTATTTT
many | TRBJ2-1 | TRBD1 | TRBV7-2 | CASRLARGSSEQFF | TGTGCCAGCAGGCTCGCCAGGGGGTCCAGTGAGCAGTTCTTC
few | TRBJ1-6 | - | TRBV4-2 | CASSPRPLGLRESYNSPLHF | TGTGCCAGCAGCCCCCGCCCCCTTGGATTAAGAGAATCCTATAATTCACCCCTCCACTTT
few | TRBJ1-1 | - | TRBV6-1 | CASSVLVRTEAFF | TGTGCCAGCAGTGTTTTGGTTAGAACTGAAGCTTTCTTT